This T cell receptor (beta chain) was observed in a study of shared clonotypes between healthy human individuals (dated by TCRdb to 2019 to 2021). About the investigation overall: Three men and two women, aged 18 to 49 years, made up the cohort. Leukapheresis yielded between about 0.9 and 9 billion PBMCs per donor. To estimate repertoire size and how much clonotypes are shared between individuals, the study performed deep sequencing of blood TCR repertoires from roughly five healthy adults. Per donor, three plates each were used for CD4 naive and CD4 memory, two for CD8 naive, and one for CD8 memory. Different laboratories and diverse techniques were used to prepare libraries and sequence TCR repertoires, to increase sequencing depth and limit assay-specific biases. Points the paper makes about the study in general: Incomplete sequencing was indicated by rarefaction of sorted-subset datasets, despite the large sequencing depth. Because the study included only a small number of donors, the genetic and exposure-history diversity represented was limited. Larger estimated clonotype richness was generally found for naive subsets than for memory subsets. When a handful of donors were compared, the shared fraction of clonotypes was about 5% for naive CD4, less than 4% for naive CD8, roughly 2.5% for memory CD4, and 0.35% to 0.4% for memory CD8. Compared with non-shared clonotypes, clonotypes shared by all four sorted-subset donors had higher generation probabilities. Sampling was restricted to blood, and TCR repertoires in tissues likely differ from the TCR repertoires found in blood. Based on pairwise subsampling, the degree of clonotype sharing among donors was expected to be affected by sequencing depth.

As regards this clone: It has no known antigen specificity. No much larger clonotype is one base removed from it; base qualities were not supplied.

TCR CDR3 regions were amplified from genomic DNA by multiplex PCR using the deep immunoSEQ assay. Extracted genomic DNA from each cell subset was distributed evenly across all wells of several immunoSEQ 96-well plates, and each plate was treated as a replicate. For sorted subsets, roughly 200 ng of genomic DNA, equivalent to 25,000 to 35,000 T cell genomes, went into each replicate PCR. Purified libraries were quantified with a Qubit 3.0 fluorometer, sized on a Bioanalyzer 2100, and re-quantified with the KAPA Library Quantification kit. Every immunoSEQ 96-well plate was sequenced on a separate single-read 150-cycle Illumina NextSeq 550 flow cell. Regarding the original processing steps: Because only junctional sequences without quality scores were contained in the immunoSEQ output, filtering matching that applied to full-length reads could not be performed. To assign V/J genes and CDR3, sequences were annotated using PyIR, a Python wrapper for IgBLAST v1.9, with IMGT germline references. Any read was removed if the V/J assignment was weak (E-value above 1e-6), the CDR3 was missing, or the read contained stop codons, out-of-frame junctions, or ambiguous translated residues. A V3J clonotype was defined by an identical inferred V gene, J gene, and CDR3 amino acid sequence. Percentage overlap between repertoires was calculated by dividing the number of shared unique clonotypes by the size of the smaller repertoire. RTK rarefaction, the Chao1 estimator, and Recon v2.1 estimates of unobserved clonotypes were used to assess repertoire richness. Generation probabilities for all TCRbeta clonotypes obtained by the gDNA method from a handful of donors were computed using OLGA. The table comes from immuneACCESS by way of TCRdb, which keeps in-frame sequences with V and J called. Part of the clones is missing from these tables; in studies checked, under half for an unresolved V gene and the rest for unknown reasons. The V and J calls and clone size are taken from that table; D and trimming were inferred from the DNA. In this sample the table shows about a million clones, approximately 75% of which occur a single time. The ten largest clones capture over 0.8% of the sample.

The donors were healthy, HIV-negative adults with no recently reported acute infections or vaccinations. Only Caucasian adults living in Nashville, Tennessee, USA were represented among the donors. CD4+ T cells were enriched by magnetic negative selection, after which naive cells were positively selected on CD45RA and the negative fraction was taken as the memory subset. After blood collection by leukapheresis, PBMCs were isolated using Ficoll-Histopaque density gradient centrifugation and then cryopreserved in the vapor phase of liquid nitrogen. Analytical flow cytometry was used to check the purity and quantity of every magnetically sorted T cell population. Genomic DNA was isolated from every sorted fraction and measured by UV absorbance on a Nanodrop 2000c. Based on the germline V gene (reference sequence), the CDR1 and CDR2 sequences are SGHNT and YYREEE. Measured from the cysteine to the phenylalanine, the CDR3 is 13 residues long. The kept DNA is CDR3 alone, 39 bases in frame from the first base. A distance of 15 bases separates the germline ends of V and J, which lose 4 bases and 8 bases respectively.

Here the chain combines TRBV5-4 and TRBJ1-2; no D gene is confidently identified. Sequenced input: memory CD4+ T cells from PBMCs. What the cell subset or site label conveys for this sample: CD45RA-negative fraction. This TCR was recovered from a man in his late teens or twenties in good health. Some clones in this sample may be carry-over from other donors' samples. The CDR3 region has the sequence CASSLDRDGGYTF. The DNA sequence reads TGTGCCAGCAGCCTGGACCGCGACGGCGGCTACACCTTC.